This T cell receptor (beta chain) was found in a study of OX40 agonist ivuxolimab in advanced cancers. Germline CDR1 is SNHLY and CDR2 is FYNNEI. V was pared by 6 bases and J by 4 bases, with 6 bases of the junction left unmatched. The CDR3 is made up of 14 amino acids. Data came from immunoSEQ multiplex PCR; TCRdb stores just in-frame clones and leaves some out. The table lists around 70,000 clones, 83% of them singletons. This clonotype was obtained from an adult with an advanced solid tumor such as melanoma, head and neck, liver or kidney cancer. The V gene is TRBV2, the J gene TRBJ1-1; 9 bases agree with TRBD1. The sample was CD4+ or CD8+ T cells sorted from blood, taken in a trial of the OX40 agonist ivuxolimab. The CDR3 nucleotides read TGTGCCAGCAGGGCGGGACAGGGATCCACTGAAGCTTTCTTT. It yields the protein CASRAGQGSTEAFF.